This T cell receptor beta chain is drawn from a study of control samples from healthy donors and cancer patients. The CDR3 is 14 amino acids. Per the germline V gene, CDR1 is MNHEY and CDR2 is SVGAGI. Trimming removed 6 bases from V and 6 bases from J; junction bases left unmatched: 5. Libraries were prepared by immunoSEQ multiplex PCR; TCRdb keeps only in-frame clonotypes and omits some of them. The data contain 90,000 to 110,000 clones, 80% to 90% of them singletons. This clone has only one observation. Sequenced input: blood. This clonotype was sampled from a woman between 50 and 59 years old in good health. The V and J genes are TRBV6-5 and TRBJ1-6, with 7 bases aligning to TRBD1. CDR3 sequence (DNA): TGTGCCAGCAGCCGCGACAGGGCTAATTCACCCCTCCACTTT. Its protein product is CASSRDRANSPLHF.